Below, 14 T cell receptor beta chains from the same sample are listed, as sequenced in a study of technical replicates of blood from several donors (dated by TCRdb to the late 2010s). The library was made by the immunoSEQ multiplex PCR assay. The table comes from immuneACCESS by way of TCRdb, which keeps in-frame sequences with V and J called. Part of the clones is missing from these tables; in studies checked, under half for an unresolved V gene and the rest for unknown reasons. The sample records over 65,000 clones, around 97% of which are singletons. Clones ranked in the top ten supply approximately 0.2% of the sample. Sequenced input: T cells isolated from PBMCs. These TCRs come from a human donor in good health.

This clone appeared once. This chain joins TRBV2 and TRBJ2-2; no reliable D call. The germline CDR1 and CDR2 sequences are SNHLY and FYNNEI. This CDR3 spans 17 amino acids. Trimming pared 4 bases from V and 3 bases from J, leaving 18 bases between. CDR3 residues: CASSAPAALVDTGELFF. DNA for the CDR3: TGTGCCAGCAGTGCCCCGGCGGCTCTCGTCGACACCGGGGAGCTGTTTTTT.

V is TRBV10-3 and J is TRBJ2-7, with TRBD1 matching over 9 bases. Germline values: CDR1 ENHRY, CDR2 SYGVKD. There are 13 residues in the CDR3. Trimming at V came to 9 bases and at J to 3 bases, leaving 6 bases not matched to a gene. The CDR3 reads CAILDRGGYEQYF. As DNA, the CDR3 is TGTGCCATTTTAGACAGGGGGGGCTACGAGCAGTACTTC.

This chain links TRBV5-1 with TRBJ2-2; no clear D gene. Trimming took 1 base from V and 6 from J, leaving 10 bases between them. Germline CDR1 is SGHRS and CDR2 is YFSETQ. CDR3 length: 14 residues. The CDR3 bases are TGCGCCAGCAGCTTGTCGCGGAATGCCGGGGAGCTGTTTTTT. Translation: CASSLSRNAGELFF.

The rearrangement joins TRBV19 to TRBJ2-1, with a tentative D call TRBD1 (5 bases). Trimming stripped 6 bases from V and 7 bases from J, with 13 bases between. Germline assignment: CDR1 LNHDA and CDR2 SQIVND (reference sequence). The CDR3 runs to 13 residues. The DNA of the CDR3 is TGTGCCAGTAGCCATGGGAAGGGGAATGAGCAGTTCTTC. Translating gives CASSHGKGNEQFF.

V gene TRBV7-6 combines with J gene TRBJ1-2, with a weak D call TRBD1 (5 bases). V was shortened by 5 bases and J by 6 bases, with 13 bases between the two germline ends. In germline, CDR1 is SGHVS, CDR2 FNYEAQ. The CDR3 has 13 amino acids. The CDR3 reads CASSAGNGDGYTF. CDR3 nucleotide sequence: TGTGCCAGCAGCGCAGGGAATGGTGATGGCTACACCTTC.

The chain joins TRBV30 to TRBJ2-3; TRBD2 matches 8 bases. J gave up 4 bases and V 6 bases, and 12 bases lay outside the gene matches. There are 15 residues in the CDR3. The V gene's germline CDR1 is GTSNPN and CDR2 SVGIG (reference sequence). The CDR3 protein is CACIDSGVGADTQYF. The CDR3 DNA reads as TGTGCCTGTATAGATAGCGGGGTAGGGGCAGATACGCAGTATTTT.

The gene calls are TRBV6-6 and TRBJ1-2; TRBD1 aligns across 9 bases. Germline loops: CDR1 MNHNY, CDR2 SVGAGI (reference sequence). CDR3 length: 16 amino acids. Trimming took 6 bases from V and 2 from J; bases not matched to a gene: 10. The DNA for the CDR3 is TGTGCCAGCAGCGGGGCCGGGACAGGGATAAACTATGGCTACACCTTC. It is translated as CASSGAGTGINYGYTF.

This clone was seen just once. This chain links TRBV5-4 with TRBJ1-1, with a tentative D call TRBD1 (6 bases). The CDR3 length is 13 residues. Trimming shortened V by 3 bases and J by 8 bases, and 14 bases separated the two germline ends. From germline, CDR1 is SGHNT and CDR2 YYREEE (reference sequence). CDR3 loop: CASSSGQPWEAFF. CDR3 DNA: TGTGCCAGCAGCTCTGGACAGCCCTGGGAAGCTTTCTTT.

V gene TRBV5-1 combines with J gene TRBJ2-2, with 7 bases fitting TRBD2. Germline CDR1 reads SGHRS; CDR2 reads YFSETQ. The CDR3 consists of 15 residues. V was pared by 4 bases and J by 6 bases, with 9 bases of the junction left unmatched. CDR3 coding DNA: TGCGCCAGCAGCCTCATCACGCGGGGGTCCGGGGAGCTGTTTTTT. This translates into CASSLITRGSGELFF.

This clone was seen only once. The chain carries TRBV9 and TRBJ2-3; 10 bases line up with TRBD2. With V trimmed by 0 bases and J by 2 bases, 3 bases remained unmatched. Germline assignment: CDR1 SGDLS and CDR2 YYNGEE. The CDR3 is 16 residues long. Here the CDR3 DNA reads TGTGCCAGCAGCGTAGGGACTAGCGGACCCACAGATACGCAGTATTTT. Its translation is CASSVGTSGPTDTQYF.

This clone was recorded once. The rearrangement links TRBV27 to TRBJ2-1; D is unclear. The CDR3 totals 19 residues. Trimming took 5 bases from V and 0 from J, leaving 23 bases between them. The V gene's germline CDR1 is MNHEY and CDR2 SMNVEV (reference sequence). The chain's CDR3 is CASSLGPTDTFSSYNEQFF. The CDR3 region has the DNA TGTGCCAGCAGTCTCGGTCCCACCGACACCTTTAGCTCCTACAATGAGCAGTTCTTC.

V gene TRBV27 combines with J gene TRBJ1-1; a possible D gene is TRBD1 (5 bases). V lost 1 base and J 3 bases, leaving 9 bases between the germline ends. CDR1 MNHEY and CDR2 SMNVEV come from the germline V gene (reference sequence). This CDR3 is built from 14 residues. CDR3 amino acids: CASSLYGADTEAFF. The CDR3 coding sequence is TGTGCCAGCAGTTTATATGGGGCTGACACTGAAGCTTTCTTT.

The chain has TRBV2 and TRBJ1-1; the D is unclear. Trimming stripped 3 bases from V and 5 bases from J, with 10 bases between. This CDR3 spans 13 amino acids. The germline V gene has CDR1 SNHLY and CDR2 FYNNEI. The DNA for the CDR3 is TGTGCCAGCAGTGACCCGGGTCGAACTGAAGCTTTCTTT. Its protein product is CASSDPGRTEAFF.

This sequence joins TRBV28 and TRBJ1-1; weak D call: TRBD1 (5 bases). Germline lookup yields CDR1 MDHEN and CDR2 SYDVKM. The germline V and J ends were trimmed by 5 bases and 3 bases, with 13 bases remaining between them. The CDR3 sequence is 14 residues long. CDR3: CASSPPDRHTEAFF. CDR3 sequence (DNA): TGTGCCAGCAGTCCACCCGACAGACACACTGAAGCTTTCTTT. The whole variable domain, filled in from reference TRBV28 and TRBJ1-1, reads DVKVTQSSRYLVKRTGEKVFLECVQDMDHENMFWYRQDPGLGLRLIYFSYDVKMKEKGDIPEGYSVSREKKERFSLILESASTNQTSMYLCASSPPDRHTEAFFGQGTRLTVV.